This T cell receptor (beta chain) was identified during a study of T cells expressing NK-cell markers (dated by TCRdb to the early 2020s). Background for the entire study: In sorted CD3+CD56+NKG2C+, CD3+CD56+NKG2C- and CD3+CD56-NKG2C+ T-cell subsets from eight donors, TCR beta-chain repertoires were profiled. Among the eight sequenced donors, seven were HCMV-seropositive and one was HCMV-seronegative. All eight donors whose samples were sequenced were randomly selected healthy volunteers, three of them men and five women. Sequencing of the libraries produced 2 x 150 bp reads on Illumina HiSeq 2000/2500, MiSeq or NextSeq. The paper as a whole reports these results and caveats: Whether the expanded NKG2C-expressing T cell clones were specific for HCMV antigens was left unclear. In a handful of donors, the dominant CD3+CD56+NKG2C+ clonotypes ranked among the top 10 CD8+ clonotypes, making up roughly 1.0-7.0% of CD8+ T cells. Those dominant clonotypes were again the most abundant among CD3+CD56-NKG2C+ cells in a handful of donors, at about 25-60.1%.

HCMV-specific IgG was detected in serum with a commercial ELISA kit to determine HCMV serostatus. Peripheral blood mononuclear cells were isolated from blood by Ficoll density gradient centrifugation. About this clonotype itself: Its antigen specificity is not known.

For sequencing, an Illumina HiSeq 2000 was employed. 5'RACE template switching, by which a universal primer site and unique molecular identifiers were added, was used to make TCR beta cDNA libraries. Priming for cDNA synthesis came from the TCR beta constant segment, and two successive PCR amplification steps followed. From the authors' description of their analysis: MIGEC was used to demultiplex reads and group reads by UMI, and MiTCR was used to assemble and quantify clonotypes. To exclude erroneous sequences, only TCR cDNA sequences supported by at least two reads were retained. The tcR package was used for downstream repertoire analysis, and clonotypes were matched between fractions using CDR3 nucleotide sequence together with V segment. VDJmatch was used to annotate antigen specificity against VDJdb, with one amino acid substitution in CDR3 allowed. The reads underwent TCRdb reprocessing, giving one record for each CDR3 protein sequence and no DNA. TCRdb's processing, not the authors', yielded these V and J calls. This sample's table lists fewer than 200,000 distinct CDR3 sequences. Jointly, the top ten make up approximately 17% of the sample.

Based on the germline V gene, the CDR1 and CDR2 sequences are SGHRS and YFSETQ. CDR3 length: 15 amino acids, cysteine to phenylalanine. No DNA sequence was recorded. The sequence links TRBV5-1 to TRBJ2-7; with no DNA, the TCRdb D assignment of TRBD2 cannot be verified. Sequenced: blood T cells: a sorted CD56 or NKG2C T cell subset, CD4+ or CD8+ T cells, or bulk PBMC T cells (not recorded which). This clonotype was obtained from a woman between 18 and 75 years old in good health. The CDR3 in this case is CASSFFRAGPLEQYF.